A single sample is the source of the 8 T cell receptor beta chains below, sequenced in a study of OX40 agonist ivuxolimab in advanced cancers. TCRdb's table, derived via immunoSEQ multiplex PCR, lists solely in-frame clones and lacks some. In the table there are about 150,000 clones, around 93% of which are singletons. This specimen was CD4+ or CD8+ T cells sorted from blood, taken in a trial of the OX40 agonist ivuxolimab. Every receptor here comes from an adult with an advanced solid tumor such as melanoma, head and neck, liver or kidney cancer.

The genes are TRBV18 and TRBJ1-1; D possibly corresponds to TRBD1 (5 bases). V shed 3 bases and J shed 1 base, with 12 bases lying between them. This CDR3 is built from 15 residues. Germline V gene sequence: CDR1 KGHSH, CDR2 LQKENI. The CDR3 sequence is CASSPLGTANTEAFF. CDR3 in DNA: TGTGCCAGCTCACCGCTTGGGACGGCGAACACTGAAGCTTTCTTT.

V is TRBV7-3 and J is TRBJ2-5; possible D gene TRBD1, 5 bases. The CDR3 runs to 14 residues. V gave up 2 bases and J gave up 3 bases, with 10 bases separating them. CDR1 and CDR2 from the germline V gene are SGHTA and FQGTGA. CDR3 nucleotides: TGTGCCAGCAGCTTAGGGGCCGGAAAAGAGACCCAGTACTTC. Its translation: CASSLGAGKETQYF.

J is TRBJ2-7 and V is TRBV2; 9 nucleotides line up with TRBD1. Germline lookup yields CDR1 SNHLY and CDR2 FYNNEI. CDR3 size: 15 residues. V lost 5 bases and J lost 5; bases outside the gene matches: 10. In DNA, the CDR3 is TGTGCCAGCAGTCTGAACGGGGACAGGGCTCACGAGCAGTACTTC. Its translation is CASSLNGDRAHEQYF. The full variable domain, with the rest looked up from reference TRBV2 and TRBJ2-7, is EPEVTQTPSHQVTQMGQEVILRCVPISNHLYFYWYRQILGQKVEFLVSFYNNEISEKSEIFDDQFSVERPDGSNFTLKIRSTKLEDSAMYFCASSLNGDRAHEQYFGPGTRLTVT.

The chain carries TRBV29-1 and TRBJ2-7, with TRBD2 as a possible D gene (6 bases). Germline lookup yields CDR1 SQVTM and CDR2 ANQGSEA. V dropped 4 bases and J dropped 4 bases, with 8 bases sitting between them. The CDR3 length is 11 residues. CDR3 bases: TGCAGCGTTGGGGACTTTTACGAGCAGTACTTC. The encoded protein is CSVGDFYEQYF.

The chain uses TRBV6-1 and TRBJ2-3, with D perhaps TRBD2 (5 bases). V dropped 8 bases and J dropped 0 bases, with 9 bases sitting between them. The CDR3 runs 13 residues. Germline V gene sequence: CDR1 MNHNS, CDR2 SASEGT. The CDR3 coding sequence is TGTGCCAGCGGCGGCGGGAGCACAGATACGCAGTATTTT. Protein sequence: CASGGGSTDTQYF.

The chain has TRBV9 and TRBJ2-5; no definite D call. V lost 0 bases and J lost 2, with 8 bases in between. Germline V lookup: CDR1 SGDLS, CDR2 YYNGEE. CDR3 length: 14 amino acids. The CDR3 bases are TGTGCCAGCAGCGTAGGATTTATTCAAGAGACCCAGTACTTC. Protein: CASSVGFIQETQYF.

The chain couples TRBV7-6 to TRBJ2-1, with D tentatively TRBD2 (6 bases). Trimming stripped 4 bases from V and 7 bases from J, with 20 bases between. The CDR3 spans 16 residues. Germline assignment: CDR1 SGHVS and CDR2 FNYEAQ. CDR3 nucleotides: TGTGCCAGCAGCTCGTACAATAGCGGTAATGGGAATGAGCAGTTCTTC. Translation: CASSSYNSGNGNEQFF.

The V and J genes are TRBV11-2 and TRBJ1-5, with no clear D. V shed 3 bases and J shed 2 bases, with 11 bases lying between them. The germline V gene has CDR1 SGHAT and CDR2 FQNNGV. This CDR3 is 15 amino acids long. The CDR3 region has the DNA TGTGCCAGCAGCTTGGGTCTGGTGGGCAATCAGCCCCAGCATTTT. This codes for CASSLGLVGNQPQHF.